The TCR beta chain described here comes from a study of blood T cell repertoires in COVID-19. About the research overall: Samples representing acute and convalescent COVID-19 were sourced from the United States, Italy and Spain.

Some clones are missing from TCRdb's copy, which holds only in-frame ones; the method was immunoSEQ multiplex PCR. In the table there are about 53,000 clones, roughly 85% of which are singletons. The CDR3 length is 12 residues. The chain has TRBV21-1 and TRBJ1-5; the table names TRBD1, a call not compared with the DNA. TRBV21-1 is a pseudogene locus. This clonotype was obtained from a man aged 80 or over with acute or convalescent COVID-19. Material: peripheral blood. CDR3 loop: CASSKTGEPQHF. The CDR3 DNA is TGTGCCAGCAGCAAAACAGGGGAGCCCCAGCATTTT.